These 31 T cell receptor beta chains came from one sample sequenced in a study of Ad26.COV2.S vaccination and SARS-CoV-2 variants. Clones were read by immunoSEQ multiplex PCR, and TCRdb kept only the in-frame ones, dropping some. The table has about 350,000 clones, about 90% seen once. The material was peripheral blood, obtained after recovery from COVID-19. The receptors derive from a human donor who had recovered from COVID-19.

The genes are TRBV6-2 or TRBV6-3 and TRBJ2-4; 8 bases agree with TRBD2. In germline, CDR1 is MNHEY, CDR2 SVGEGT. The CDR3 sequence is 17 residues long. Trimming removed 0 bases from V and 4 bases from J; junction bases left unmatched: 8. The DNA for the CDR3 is TGTGCCAGCAGTTACTCGGGGCGGGGGGCCGTTAAAAACATTCAGTACTTC. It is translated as CASSYSGRGAVKNIQYF.

CDR3 sequence reads: CAIRPQGAKLGGYTF. CDR3 sequence (DNA): TGTGCAATCCGGCCCCAGGGTGCGAAACTAGGTGGCTACACCTTC. This chain uses TRBV10-3 with TRBJ1-2; possibly TRBD1 for D (5 bases). This CDR3 is 15 amino acids long. The V gene's germline CDR1 is ENHRY and CDR2 SYGVKD.

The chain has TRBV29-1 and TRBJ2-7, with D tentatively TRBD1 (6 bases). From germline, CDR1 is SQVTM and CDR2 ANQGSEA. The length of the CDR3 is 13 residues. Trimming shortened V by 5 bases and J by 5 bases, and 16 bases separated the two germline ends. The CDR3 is CSVWGQGLNEQYF. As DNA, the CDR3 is TGCAGCGTTTGGGGGCAGGGGTTGAACGAGCAGTACTTC.

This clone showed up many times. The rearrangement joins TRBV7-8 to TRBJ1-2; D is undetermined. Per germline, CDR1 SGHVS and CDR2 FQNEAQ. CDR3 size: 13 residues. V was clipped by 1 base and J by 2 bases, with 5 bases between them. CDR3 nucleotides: TGTGCCAGCAGCTTAGGGCCGAACTATGGCTACACCTTC. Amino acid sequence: CASSLGPNYGYTF.

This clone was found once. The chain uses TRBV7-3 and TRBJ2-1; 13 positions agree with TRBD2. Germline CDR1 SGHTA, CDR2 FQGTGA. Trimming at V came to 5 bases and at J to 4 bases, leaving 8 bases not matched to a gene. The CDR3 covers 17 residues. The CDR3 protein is CASSPRTSGGRYNEQFF. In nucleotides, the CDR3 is TGTGCCAGCAGCCCCCGGACTAGCGGGGGACGTTACAATGAGCAGTTCTTC.

The CDR3 protein is CAIRVVGAYEQYF. The CDR3 nucleotides are TGTGCCATCCGCGTAGTTGGAGCCTACGAGCAGTACTTC. The rearrangement links TRBV10-3 to TRBJ2-7; D call uncertain. The CDR3 sequence is 13 residues long. Germline V gene lookup returns CDR1 ENHRY and CDR2 SYGVKD. V was shortened by 8 bases and J by 2 bases, with 13 bases between the two germline ends.

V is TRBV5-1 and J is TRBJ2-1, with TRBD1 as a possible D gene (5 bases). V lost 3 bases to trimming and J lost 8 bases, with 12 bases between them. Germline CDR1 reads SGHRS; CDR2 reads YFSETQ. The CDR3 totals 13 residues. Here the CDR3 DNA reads TGCGCCAGCAGCTCCCCGGACACTTATGAGCAGTTCTTC. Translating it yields CASSSPDTYEQFF.

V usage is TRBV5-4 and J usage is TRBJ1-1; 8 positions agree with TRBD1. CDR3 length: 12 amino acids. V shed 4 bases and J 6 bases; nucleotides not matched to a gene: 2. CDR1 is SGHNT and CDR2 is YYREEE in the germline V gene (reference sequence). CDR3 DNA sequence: TGTGCCAGCAGCGCGACAGGGGCTGAAGCTTTCTTT. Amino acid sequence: CASSATGAEAFF.

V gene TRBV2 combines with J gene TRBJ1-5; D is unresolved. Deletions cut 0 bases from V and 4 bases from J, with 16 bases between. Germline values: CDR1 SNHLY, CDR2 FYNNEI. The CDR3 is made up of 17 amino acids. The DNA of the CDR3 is TGTGCCAGCAGTGAAGCAGGTCCGGGTTCCCTTAATCAGCCCCAGCATTTT. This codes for CASSEAGPGSLNQPQHF. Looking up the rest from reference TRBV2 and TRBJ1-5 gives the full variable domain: EPEVTQTPSHQVTQMGQEVILRCVPISNHLYFYWYRQILGQKVEFLVSFYNNEISEKSEIFDDQFSVERPDGSNFTLKIRSTKLEDSAMYFCASSEAGPGSLNQPQHFGDGTRLSIL.

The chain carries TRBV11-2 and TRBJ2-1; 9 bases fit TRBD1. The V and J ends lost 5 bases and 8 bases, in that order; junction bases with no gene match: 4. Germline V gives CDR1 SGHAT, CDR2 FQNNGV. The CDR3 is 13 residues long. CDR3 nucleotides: TGTGCCAGCAGCACCGACAGGGGGTATGAGCAGTTCTTC. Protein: CASSTDRGYEQFF.

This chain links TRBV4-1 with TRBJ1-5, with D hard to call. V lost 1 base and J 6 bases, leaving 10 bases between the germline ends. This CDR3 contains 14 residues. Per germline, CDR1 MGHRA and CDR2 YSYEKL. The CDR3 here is CASSQVGVTQPQHF. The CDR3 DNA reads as TGCGCCAGCAGCCAAGTTGGTGTCACTCAGCCCCAGCATTTT.

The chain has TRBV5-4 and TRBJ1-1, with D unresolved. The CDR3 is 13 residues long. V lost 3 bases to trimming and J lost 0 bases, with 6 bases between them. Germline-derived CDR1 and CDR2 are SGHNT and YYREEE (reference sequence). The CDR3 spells CASSSEMNTEAFF. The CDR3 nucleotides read TGTGCCAGCAGCTCGGAGATGAACACTGAAGCTTTCTTT.

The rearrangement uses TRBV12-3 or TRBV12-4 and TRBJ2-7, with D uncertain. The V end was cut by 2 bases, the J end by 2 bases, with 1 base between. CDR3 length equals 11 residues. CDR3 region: CASSLPYEQYF. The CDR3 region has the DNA TGTGCCAGCAGTTTACCCTACGAGCAGTACTTC.

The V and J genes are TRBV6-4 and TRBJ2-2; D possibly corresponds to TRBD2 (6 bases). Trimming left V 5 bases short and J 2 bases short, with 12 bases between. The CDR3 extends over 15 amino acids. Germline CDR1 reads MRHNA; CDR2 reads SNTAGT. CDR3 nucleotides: TGTGCCAGCAGTCCCCGGGACTCTAACACCGGGGAGCTGTTTTTT. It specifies CASSPRDSNTGELFF.

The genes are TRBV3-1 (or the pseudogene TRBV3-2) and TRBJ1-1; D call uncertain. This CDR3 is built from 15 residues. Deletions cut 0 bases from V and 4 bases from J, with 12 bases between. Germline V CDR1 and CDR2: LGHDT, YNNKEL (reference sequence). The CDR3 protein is CASSQDHHRVTEAFF. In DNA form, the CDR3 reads TGTGCCAGCAGCCAAGATCACCATCGGGTCACTGAAGCTTTCTTT.

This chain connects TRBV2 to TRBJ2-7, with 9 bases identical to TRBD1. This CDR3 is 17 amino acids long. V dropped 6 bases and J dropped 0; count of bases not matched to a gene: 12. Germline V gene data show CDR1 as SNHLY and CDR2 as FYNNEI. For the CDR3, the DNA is TGTGCCAGCAGACGGCAAGGGGGGACAGGGATCTCCTACGAGCAGTACTTC. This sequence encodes CASRRQGGTGISYEQYF.

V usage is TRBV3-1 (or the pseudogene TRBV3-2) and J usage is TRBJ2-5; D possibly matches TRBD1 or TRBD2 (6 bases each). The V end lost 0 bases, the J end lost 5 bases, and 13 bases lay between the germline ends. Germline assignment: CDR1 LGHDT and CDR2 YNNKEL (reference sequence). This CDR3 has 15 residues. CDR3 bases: TGTGCCAGCAGCCAAGACACGGGGGCCTGGGAGACCCAGTACTTC. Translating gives CASSQDTGAWETQYF.

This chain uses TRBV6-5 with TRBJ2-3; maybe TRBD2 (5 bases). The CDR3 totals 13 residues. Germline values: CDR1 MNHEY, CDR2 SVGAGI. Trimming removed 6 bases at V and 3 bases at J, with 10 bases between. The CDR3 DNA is TGTGCCAGCAGGAGGGCCAATACAGATACGCAGTATTTT. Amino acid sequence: CASRRANTDTQYF.

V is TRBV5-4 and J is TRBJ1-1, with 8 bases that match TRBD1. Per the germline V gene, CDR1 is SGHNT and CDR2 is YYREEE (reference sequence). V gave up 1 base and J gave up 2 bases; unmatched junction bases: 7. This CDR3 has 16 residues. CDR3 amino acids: CASSLPPTGGNTEAFF. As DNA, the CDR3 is TGTGCCAGCAGCTTGCCTCCTACAGGGGGAAACACTGAAGCTTTCTTT.

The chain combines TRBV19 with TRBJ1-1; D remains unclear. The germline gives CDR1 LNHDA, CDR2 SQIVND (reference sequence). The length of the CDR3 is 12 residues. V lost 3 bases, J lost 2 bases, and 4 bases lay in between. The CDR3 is CASSISNTEAFF. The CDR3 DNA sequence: TGTGCCAGTAGTATCTCTAACACTGAAGCTTTCTTT. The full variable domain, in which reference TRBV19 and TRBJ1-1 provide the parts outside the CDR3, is DGGITQSPKYLFRKEGQNVTLSCEQNLNHDAMYWYRQDPGQGLRLIYYSQIVNDFQKGDIAEGYSVSREKKESFPLTVTSAQKNPTAFYLCASSISNTEAFFGQGTRLTVV.

The CDR3 DNA reads TGCGCCAGCAGCCAATATGCGGGCGGGGGCACTAGCACAGATACGCAGTATTTT. This gives the protein CASSQYAGGGTSTDTQYF. J is TRBJ2-3 and V is TRBV4-1, with a possible D match to TRBD2 (7 bases). This CDR3 has 18 residues. Germline CDR1 and CDR2: MGHRA and YSYEKL. The V end lost 2 bases, the J end lost 0 bases, and 18 bases lay between the germline ends.

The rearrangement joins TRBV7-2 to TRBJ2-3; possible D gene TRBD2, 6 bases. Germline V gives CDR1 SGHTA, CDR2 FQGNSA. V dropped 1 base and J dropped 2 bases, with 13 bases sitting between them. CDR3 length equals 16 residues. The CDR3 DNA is TGTGCCAGCAGCTTAGTCGTGACTAGTGCCACAGATACGCAGTATTTT. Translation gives CASSLVVTSATDTQYF.

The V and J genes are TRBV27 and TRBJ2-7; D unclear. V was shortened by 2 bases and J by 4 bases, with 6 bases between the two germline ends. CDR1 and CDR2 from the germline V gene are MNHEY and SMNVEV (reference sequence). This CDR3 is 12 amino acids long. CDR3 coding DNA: TGTGCCAGCAGTTTACCAGGTTACGAGCAGTACTTC. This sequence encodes CASSLPGYEQYF.

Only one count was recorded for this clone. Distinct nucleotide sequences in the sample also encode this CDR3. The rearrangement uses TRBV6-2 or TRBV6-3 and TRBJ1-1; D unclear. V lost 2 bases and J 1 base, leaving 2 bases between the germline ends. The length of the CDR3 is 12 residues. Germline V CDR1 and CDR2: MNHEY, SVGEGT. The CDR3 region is CASSYPNTEAFF. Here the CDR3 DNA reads TGTGCCAGCAGTTACCCGAACACTGAAGCTTTCTTT.

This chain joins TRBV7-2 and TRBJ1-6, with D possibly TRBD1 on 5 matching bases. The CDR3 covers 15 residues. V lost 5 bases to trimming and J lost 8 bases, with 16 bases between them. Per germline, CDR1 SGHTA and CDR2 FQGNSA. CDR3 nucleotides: TGTGCCAGCAGCCTCGGGACCCCTGGGGATTCACCCCTCCACTTT. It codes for CASSLGTPGDSPLHF.

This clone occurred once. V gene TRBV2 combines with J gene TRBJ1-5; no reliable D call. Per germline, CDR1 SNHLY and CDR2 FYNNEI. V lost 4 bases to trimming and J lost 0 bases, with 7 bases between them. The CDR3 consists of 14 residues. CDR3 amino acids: CASSGVDSNQPQHF. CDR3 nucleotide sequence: TGTGCCAGCAGTGGTGTGGATAGCAATCAGCCCCAGCATTTT. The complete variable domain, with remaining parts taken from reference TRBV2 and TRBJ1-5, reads EPEVTQTPSHQVTQMGQEVILRCVPISNHLYFYWYRQILGQKVEFLVSFYNNEISEKSEIFDDQFSVERPDGSNFTLKIRSTKLEDSAMYFCASSGVDSNQPQHFGDGTRLSIL.

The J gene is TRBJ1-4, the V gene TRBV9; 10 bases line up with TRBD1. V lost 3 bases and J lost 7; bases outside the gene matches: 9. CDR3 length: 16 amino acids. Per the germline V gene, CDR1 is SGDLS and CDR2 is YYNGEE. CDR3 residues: CASSGFPGQGSEKLFF. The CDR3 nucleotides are TGTGCCAGCAGCGGGTTCCCGGGACAGGGGTCTGAAAAACTGTTTTTT. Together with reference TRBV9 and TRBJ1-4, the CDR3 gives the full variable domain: DSGVTQTPKHLITATGQRVTLRCSPRSGDLSVYWYQQSLDQGLQFLIQYYNGEERAKGNILERFSAQQFPDLHSELNLSSLELGDSALYFCASSGFPGQGSEKLFFGSGTQLSVL.

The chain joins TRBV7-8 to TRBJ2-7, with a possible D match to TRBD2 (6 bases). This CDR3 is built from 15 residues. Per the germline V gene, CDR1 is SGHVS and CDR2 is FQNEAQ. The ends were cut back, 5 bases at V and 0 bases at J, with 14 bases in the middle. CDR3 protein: CASSPLAVSSYEQYF. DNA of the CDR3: TGTGCCAGCAGCCCTTTAGCGGTGAGCTCCTACGAGCAGTACTTC. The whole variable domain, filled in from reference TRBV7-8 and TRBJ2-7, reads GAGVSQSPRYKVAKRGQDVALRCDPISGHVSLFWYQQALGQGPEFLTYFQNEAQLDKSGLPSDRFFAERPEGSVSTLKIQRTQQEDSAVYLCASSPLAVSSYEQYFGPGTRLTVT.

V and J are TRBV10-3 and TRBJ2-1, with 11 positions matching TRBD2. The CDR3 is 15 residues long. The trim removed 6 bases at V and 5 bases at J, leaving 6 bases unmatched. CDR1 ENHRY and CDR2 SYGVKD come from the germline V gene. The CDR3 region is CAIRTGTSGHNEQFF. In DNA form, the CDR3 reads TGTGCCATCAGAACCGGGACTAGCGGACACAATGAGCAGTTCTTC.

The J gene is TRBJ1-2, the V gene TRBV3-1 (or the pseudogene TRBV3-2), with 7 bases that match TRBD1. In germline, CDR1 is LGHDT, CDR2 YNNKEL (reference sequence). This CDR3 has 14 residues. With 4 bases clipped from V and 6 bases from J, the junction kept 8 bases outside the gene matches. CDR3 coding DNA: TGTGCCAGCAGCCGAAGGGACAGTAGAGATGGCTACACCTTC. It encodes CASSRRDSRDGYTF.

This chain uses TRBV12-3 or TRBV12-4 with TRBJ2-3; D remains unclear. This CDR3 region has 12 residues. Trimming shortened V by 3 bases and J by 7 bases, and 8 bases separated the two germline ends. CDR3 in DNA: TGTGCCAGCAGTTTTGTGGATCATACGCAGTATTTT. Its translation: CASSFVDHTQYF.